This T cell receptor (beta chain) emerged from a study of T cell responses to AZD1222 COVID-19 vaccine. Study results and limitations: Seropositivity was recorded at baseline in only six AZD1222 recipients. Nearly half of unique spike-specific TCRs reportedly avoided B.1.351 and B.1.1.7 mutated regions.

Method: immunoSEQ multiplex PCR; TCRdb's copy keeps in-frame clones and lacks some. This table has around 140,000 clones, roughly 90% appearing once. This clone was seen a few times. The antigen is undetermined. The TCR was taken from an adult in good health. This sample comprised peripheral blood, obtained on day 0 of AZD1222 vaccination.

The DNA of the CDR3 is TGTGCCAGTAGTACCACCGCCGGGACAGGGATCGGTGACTATGGCTACACCTTC. It codes for CASSTTAGTGIGDYGYTF. The V gene is TRBV19, the J gene TRBJ1-2, with 9 bases aligning to TRBD1. Germline CDR1 and CDR2: LNHDA and SQIVND (reference sequence). The CDR3 runs to 18 residues. V shed 4 bases, J shed 3 bases, and the junction held 15 bases outside the gene matches.